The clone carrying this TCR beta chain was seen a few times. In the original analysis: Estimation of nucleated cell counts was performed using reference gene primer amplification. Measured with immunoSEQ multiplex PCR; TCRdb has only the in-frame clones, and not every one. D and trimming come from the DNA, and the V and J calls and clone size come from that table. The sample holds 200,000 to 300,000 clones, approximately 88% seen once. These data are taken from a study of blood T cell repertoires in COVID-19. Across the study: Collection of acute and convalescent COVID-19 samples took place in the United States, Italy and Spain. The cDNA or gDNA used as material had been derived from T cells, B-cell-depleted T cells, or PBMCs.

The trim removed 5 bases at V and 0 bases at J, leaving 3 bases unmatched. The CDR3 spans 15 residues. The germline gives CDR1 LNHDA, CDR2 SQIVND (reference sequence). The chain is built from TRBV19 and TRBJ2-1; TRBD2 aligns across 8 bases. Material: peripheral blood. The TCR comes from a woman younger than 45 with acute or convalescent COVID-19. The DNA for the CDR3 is TGTGCCAGTAGTTCGGGGACTAGCTCCTACAATGAGCAGTTCTTC. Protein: CASSSGTSSYNEQFF.